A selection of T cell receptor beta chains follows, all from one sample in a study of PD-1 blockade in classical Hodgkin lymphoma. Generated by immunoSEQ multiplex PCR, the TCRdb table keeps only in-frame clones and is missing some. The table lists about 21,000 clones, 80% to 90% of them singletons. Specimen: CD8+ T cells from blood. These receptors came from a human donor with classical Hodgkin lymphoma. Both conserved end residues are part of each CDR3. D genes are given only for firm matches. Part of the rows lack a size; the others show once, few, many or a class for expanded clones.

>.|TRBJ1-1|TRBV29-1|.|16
CSVGSRRGIGNTEAFF
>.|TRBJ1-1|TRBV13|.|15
CASSPAGTRNTEAFF
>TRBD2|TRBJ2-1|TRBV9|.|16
CASSVDPSGSVDEQFF
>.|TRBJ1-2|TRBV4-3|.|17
CASSPNIERTVIHGYTF
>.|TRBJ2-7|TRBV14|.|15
CASSQDGQKPYEQYF
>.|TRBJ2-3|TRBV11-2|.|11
CASSFSVTQYF
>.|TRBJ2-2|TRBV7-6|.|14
CASSLAGGTGELFF
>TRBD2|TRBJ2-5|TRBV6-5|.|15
CASSYSSLGRGAQYF
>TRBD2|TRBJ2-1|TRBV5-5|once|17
CASSRKLAGGLYNEQFF
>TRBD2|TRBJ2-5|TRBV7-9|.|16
CASSFLAGGSQETQYF
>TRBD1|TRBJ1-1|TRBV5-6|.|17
CASWRVDRALMNTEAFF
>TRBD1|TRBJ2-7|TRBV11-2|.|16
CASSLSPGQGNHEQYF
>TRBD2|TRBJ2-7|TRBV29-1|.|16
CSVGTGGTSGAYEQYF
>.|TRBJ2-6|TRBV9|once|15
CASSSRDGGANVLTF
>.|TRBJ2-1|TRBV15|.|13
CATSRQLDNEQFF
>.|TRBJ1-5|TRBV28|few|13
CASSPPGNQPQHF
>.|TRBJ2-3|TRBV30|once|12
CAWSAGMDTQYF
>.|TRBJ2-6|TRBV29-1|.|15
CSVSGPPSGANVLTF
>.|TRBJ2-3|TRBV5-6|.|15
CASRGTASSTDTQYF
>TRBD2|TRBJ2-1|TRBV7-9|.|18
CASSAPGVAGHTYNEQFF
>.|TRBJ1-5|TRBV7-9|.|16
CASSPVSSAGNQPQHF
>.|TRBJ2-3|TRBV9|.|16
CASSARTPGSTDTQYF
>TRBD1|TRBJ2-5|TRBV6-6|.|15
CASSYLGTDQETQYF
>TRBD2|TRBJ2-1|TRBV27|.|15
CASGRLAGESNEQFF
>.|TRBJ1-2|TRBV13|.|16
CASSLLRGRQRDGYTF
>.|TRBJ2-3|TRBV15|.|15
CATSRGSDSPGTQYF
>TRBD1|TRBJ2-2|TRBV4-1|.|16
CASSQTDRGLTGELFF
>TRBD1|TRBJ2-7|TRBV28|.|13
CASRDRQSDEQYF
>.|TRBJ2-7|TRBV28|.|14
CASSNRDNSYEQYF
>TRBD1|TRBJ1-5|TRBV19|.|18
CASSIDPHRQGFNQPQHF
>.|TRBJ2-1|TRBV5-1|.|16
CASSTRAGDTYNEQFF
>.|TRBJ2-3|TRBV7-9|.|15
CASSLSRTDTDTQYF
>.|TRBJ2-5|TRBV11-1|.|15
CASRGGQRFQETQYF